The 5 T cell receptor beta chains presented below share a single source sample, sequenced in a study of blood T cells in healthy people across ages. A J-beta primer mix and a sample-barcoded 5' primer were used in a second PCR of roughly 7 to 12 cycles. Via MiXCR, TCRdb re-called the 5' RACE reads, giving one row per CDR3 protein. The sample includes around 800,000 distinct CDR3 sequences, under 45% seen only once; the top ten take roughly 18%. Sequencing used blood. These receptors all stem from a man aged 55 to 70 in good health.

The J gene is TRBJ2-7, the V gene TRBV6-6; 12 bases agree with TRBD2. V lost 4 bases, J lost 7 bases, and 14 bases stayed unmatched. The CDR3 has 17 amino acids. The germline V gene encodes CDR1 MNHNY and CDR2 SVGAGI (reference sequence). The CDR3 is CASSSKGLAGFFNEQYF. The CDR3 DNA follows: TGTGCCAGCAGTTCGAAAGGACTAGCGGGGTTTTTCAATGAGCAGTACTTC.

On this clonotype itself: The junction does not match germline at one end; this may be a read error. The gene calls are TRBV13 and TRBJ2-7; TRBD1 aligns across 7 bases. Germline CDR1 reads PRHDT; CDR2 reads FYEKMQ (reference sequence). CDR3 size: 14 residues. CDR3 sequence (DNA): TGTGCCTGCAGTCGGACCGGGACAGCCTACGAGCAGTACTTC. This translates into CACSRTGTAYEQYF.

The V call is TRBV29-1, the J call TRBJ1-3; a weak D match, TRBD1 (6 bases). V lost 0 bases, J lost 4 bases, and 10 bases lay in between. In germline, CDR1 is SQVTM, CDR2 ANQGSEA. This CDR3 region has 14 residues. The CDR3 nucleotides read TGCAGCGTTGAAGAGGCAGGGGTCGGAAACACCATATATTTT. It encodes CSVEEAGVGNTIYF.

This clonotype was recorded at least ten times. The gene calls are TRBV29-1 and TRBJ2-5; 10 positions agree with TRBD2. This CDR3 has 14 amino acids. Germline CDR1 and CDR2: SQVTM and ANQGSEA. Written as DNA, the CDR3 is TGCACCATCCTAGCGGGGGCCGGGAGGGAGACCCAGTACTTC. It encodes CTILAGAGRETQYF.

Of note for this clonotype: Sequence at one end of the junction differs from germline and may be a read error. The rearrangement links TRBV12-3 or TRBV12-4 to TRBJ2-5, with 8 bases that match TRBD2. The CDR3 has 14 amino acids. The CDR3 sequence is CASSPGLEQGTQYF. The DNA of the CDR3 is TGTGCCAGCAGTCCGGGACTAGAACAAGGGACCCAGTACTTC.